These 29 T cell receptor beta chains share one sample of origin, sequenced in a study of T cells after yellow fever vaccination (dated by TCRdb to between 2018 and 2020). The treatment or condition label here, explained by the study, means: live attenuated yellow fever vaccine strain. The receptor library was made with 5' RACE. The run used an Illumina NovaSeq 6000. TCRdb reworked the public reads: Q25 trimming with fastp, MiXCR clone assembly, productive beta chains retained. Rows merge per CDR3 protein into single entries with the most common DNA and genes. In this sample the table shows some 260,000 distinct CDR3 sequences, around 5.2% of which occur a single time. The top ten clones comprise approximately 3.5% of the sample. The sample in question was CD4+ T cells sorted from PBMCs, obtained on the day of the yellow fever booster vaccination. These TCRs come from a young man who received the YFV17D yellow fever vaccine.

This chain's CDR3 is CASSQLQGATGELFF. The DNA of the CDR3 is TGTGCCAGCAGCCAATTGCAGGGGGCCACCGGGGAGCTGTTTTTT. The gene calls are TRBV16 and TRBJ2-2; 8 bases are a match to TRBD1. CDR3 length: 15 residues. After removal of 1 base from V and 4 bases from J, the junction contained 2 bases not matched to a gene. CDR1 is KGHSY, CDR2 FQNENV, per germline.

This sequence joins TRBV15 and TRBJ1-1; D ambiguous. The V end lost 0 bases, the J end lost 4 bases, and 12 bases lay between the germline ends. This CDR3 region has 15 residues. Germline V gene lookup returns CDR1 LNHNV and CDR2 YYDKDF (reference sequence). Written as DNA, the CDR3 is TGTGCCACCAGCAGAGATGCCCGCCGGAGCACTGAAGCTTTCTTT. This sequence encodes CATSRDARRSTEAFF.

This clonotype was picked up many times. The J gene is TRBJ1-1, the V gene TRBV5-1; tentative D call: TRBD1 (6 bases). Trimming took off 3 bases at V and 5 bases at J, with 11 bases between the two ends. CDR1 SGHRS and CDR2 YFSETQ come from the germline V gene. There are 13 residues in the CDR3. This CDR3 is CASSSYRATEAFF. CDR3 DNA: TGCGCCAGCAGCTCCTACAGGGCGACTGAAGCTTTCTTT. The complete variable domain, with remaining parts taken from reference TRBV5-1 and TRBJ1-1, reads KAGVTQTPRYLIKTRGQQVTLSCSPISGHRSVSWYQQTPGQGLQFLFEYFSETQRNKGNFPGRFSGRQFSNSRSEMNVSTLELGDSALYLCASSSYRATEAFFGQGTRLTVV.

This clonotype was recorded many times. The chain links TRBV27 to TRBJ2-1; D perhaps matches TRBD2 (6 bases). CDR3 size: 15 residues. CDR1 is MNHEY and CDR2 is SMNVEV in the germline V gene (reference sequence). Trimming cost V 4 bases and J 4 bases, with 14 bases left between them. This CDR3 is CASSSPTRRYNEQFF. CDR3 DNA sequence: TGTGCCAGCAGTTCCCCGACTAGACGATACAATGAGCAGTTCTTC.

In this sample, this clonotype turned up a few times. The chain couples TRBV6-2 or TRBV6-3 to TRBJ1-1; D is ambiguous. Germline CDR1 MNHEY, CDR2 SVGEGT. V was trimmed by 2 bases and J by 2 bases, leaving 15 bases between them. This CDR3 spans 16 amino acids. The CDR3 DNA reads TGTGCCAGCAGTTACGACCCGGCTCCGGTTAACACTGAAGCTTTCTTT. Amino acids: CASSYDPAPVNTEAFF.

The chain joins TRBV4-3 to TRBJ1-2; D remains ambiguous. The CDR3 consists of 16 residues. Trimming took off 1 base at V and 6 bases at J, with 18 bases between the two ends. The germline V gene encodes CDR1 LGHNA and CDR2 YSLEER. CDR3 bases: TGCGCCAGCAGCCAAGCACCCTCCGCAGGCTCGGATGGCTACACCTTC. Its translation is CASSQAPSAGSDGYTF.

A few counts support this clonotype. The gene calls are TRBV7-2 and TRBJ2-3, with a weak D call TRBD2 (7 bases). Trimming pared 5 bases from V and 0 bases from J, leaving 21 bases between. This CDR3 is built from 18 residues. Germline CDR1 SGHTA, CDR2 FQGNSA. The CDR3 sequence is CASSQNGGGVLSTDTQYF. DNA of the CDR3: TGTGCCAGCAGCCAGAACGGCGGGGGCGTACTTAGCACAGATACGCAGTATTTT.

V usage is TRBV7-8 and J usage is TRBJ2-7; 7 bases align to TRBD1. The CDR3 is made up of 15 amino acids. V shed 6 bases, J shed 4 bases, and the junction held 12 bases outside the gene matches. Germline assignment: CDR1 SGHVS and CDR2 FQNEAQ. The CDR3 sequence: CASSAYSRGKYEQYV. The DNA for the CDR3 is TGTGCCAGCAGTGCTTATAGCAGGGGGAAGTACGAGCAGTACGTC.

This chain joins TRBV21-1 and TRBJ2-3; the table's D gene call, TRBD2, was not cross checked with the DNA. TRBV21-1 is reported as a pseudogene. The CDR3 length is 20 residues. The CDR3 coding sequence is TGTGCCAGCAGCTATTACACTAAACTTAGGAGGGGCCCGAACTTAATTACGCAGTATTTT. It yields the protein CASSYYTKLRRGPNLITQYF.

The V call is TRBV5-5, the J call TRBJ2-5, with no clear D. Germline CDR1 SGHKS, CDR2 YYEKEE (reference sequence). The germline V and J ends were trimmed by 4 bases and 5 bases, with 12 bases remaining between them. The CDR3 spans 13 residues. The CDR3, as DNA: TGTGCCAGCAGCCCGACTGAGGAGGAGACCCAGTACTTC. Encoded protein: CASSPTEEETQYF.

The chain is built from TRBV7-6 and TRBJ1-6, with TRBD1 as a possible D gene (5 bases). The ends were cut back, 1 base at V and 10 bases at J, with 14 bases in the middle. Germline CDR1 is SGHVS and CDR2 is FNYEAQ. CDR3 length: 15 residues. For the CDR3, the DNA is TGTGCCAGCAGCTTAGTAGCTGGGGCTGACTCACCCCTCCACTTT. Its translation is CASSLVAGADSPLHF.

In its sample, this clonotype was seen many times. V is TRBV5-1 and J is TRBJ2-5; no firm D call. Trimming removed 0 bases from V and 1 base from J, with 10 bases in between. The CDR3 is 15 residues long. Germline lookup yields CDR1 SGHRS and CDR2 YFSETQ. The CDR3 protein is CASSLVWSSQETQYF. In DNA form, the CDR3 reads TGCGCCAGCAGCTTGGTATGGAGCTCCCAAGAGACCCAGTACTTC.

V and J are TRBV9 and TRBJ2-5, with D possibly matching TRBD2 (7 bases). Trimming took off 7 bases at V and 5 bases at J, with 18 bases between the two ends. Per germline, CDR1 SGDLS and CDR2 YYNGEE. The CDR3 contains 14 residues. In nucleotides, the CDR3 is TGTGCCAGCTCCGTGTTGGGGGGGCGGGAGACCCAGTACTTC. This sequence encodes CASSVLGGRETQYF.

This clonotype was detected a few times. CDR3 nucleotides: TGTGCCACCGGAAGGGTGAATGAGCAGTTCTTC. This encodes CATGRVNEQFF. The chain combines TRBV10-3 with TRBJ2-1; the D is unclear. Germline CDR1 ENHRY, CDR2 SYGVKD. The CDR3 consists of 11 residues. Trimming shortened V by 10 bases and J by 7 bases, and 11 bases separated the two germline ends.

At least ten counts were recorded for this clonotype. The chain has TRBV11-2 and TRBJ2-3, with D unclear. Germline V gene sequence: CDR1 SGHAT, CDR2 FQNNGV. This CDR3 comprises 14 residues. V was clipped by 7 bases and J by 2 bases, with 13 bases between them. This chain's CDR3 is CASTYGLYTDTQYF. In DNA form, the CDR3 reads TGTGCCAGCACGTACGGGCTATACACAGATACGCAGTATTTT.

This clonotype was recorded at least ten times. The chain couples TRBV15 to TRBJ2-2; D not certain. Germline loops: CDR1 LNHNV, CDR2 YYDKDF (reference sequence). V gave up 8 bases and J gave up 0 bases, with 13 bases separating them. The CDR3 runs 15 residues. The CDR3 sequence is CATSVLNANTGELFF. The CDR3 region has the DNA TGTGCCACCTCTGTTCTCAACGCGAACACCGGGGAGCTGTTTTTT.

This clonotype was counted at least ten times. V and J are TRBV12-3 or TRBV12-4 and TRBJ2-7, with a weak D call TRBD2 (6 bases). The ends were cut back, 2 bases at V and 3 bases at J, with 11 bases in the middle. The CDR3 totals 14 residues. Here the CDR3 reads CASSLRESHYEQYF. The CDR3 nucleotides read TGTGCCAGCAGTTTACGGGAGAGCCACTACGAGCAGTACTTC.

This clonotype occurred many times. V gene TRBV12-3 or TRBV12-4 combines with J gene TRBJ2-1, with D tentatively TRBD1 (5 bases). The ends were cut back, 2 bases at V and 10 bases at J, with 15 bases in the middle. The CDR3 has 14 amino acids. CDR3: CASSLPPGRNEQFF. The DNA of the CDR3 is TGTGCCAGCAGTTTACCCCCAGGGCGGAACGAGCAGTTCTTC.

This clonotype was observed at least ten times. This chain uses TRBV7-3 with TRBJ1-1, with D uncertain. V dropped 0 bases and J dropped 4 bases, with 12 bases sitting between them. This CDR3 is 15 amino acids long. The V gene's germline CDR1 is SGHTA and CDR2 FQGTGA. The CDR3 sequence is CASSLTGPESTEAFF. The CDR3 DNA follows: TGTGCCAGCAGCTTAACGGGCCCGGAGTCCACTGAAGCTTTCTTT. The full variable domain, its missing parts supplied by reference TRBV7-3 and TRBJ1-1, is GAGVSQTPSNKVTEKGKYVELRCDPISGHTALYWYRQSLGQGPEFLIYFQGTGAADDSGLPNDRFFAVRPEGSVSTLKIQRTERGDSAVYLCASSLTGPESTEAFFGQGTRLTVV.

This sequence joins TRBV24-1 and TRBJ2-3; 7 bases align to TRBD1. The CDR3 loop spans 15 amino acids. V shed 3 bases, J shed 5 bases, and the junction held 7 bases outside the gene matches. Germline values: CDR1 KGHDR, CDR2 SFDVKD. The CDR3 sequence: CATSDQKRGQDTQYF. DNA of the CDR3: TGTGCCACCAGTGATCAAAAAAGGGGGCAAGATACGCAGTATTTT.

There are many counts of this clonotype. The chain employs TRBV12-3 or TRBV12-4 and TRBJ1-2, with TRBD1 identical over 8 bases. Trimming cost V 6 bases and J 4 bases; bases outside gene matches: 10. This CDR3 is built from 15 residues. CDR3 protein: CASSRTGREGYGYTF. The CDR3 bases are TGTGCCAGCAGCCGGACAGGGAGAGAGGGCTATGGCTACACCTTC.

In this sample, this clonotype turned up many times. The rearrangement links TRBV30 to TRBJ2-1, with 9 bases that match TRBD2. CDR1 is GTSNPN, CDR2 SVGIG, per germline (reference sequence). The junction had 3 bases not matched to a gene; V was cut back by 5 bases and J by 10 bases. CDR3 length: 11 residues. The CDR3 spells CAWSAGGEQFF. In DNA form, the CDR3 reads TGTGCCTGGTCAGCGGGGGGAGAGCAGTTCTTC.

This chain uses TRBV20-1 with TRBJ1-5; D uncertain. The CDR3 is 13 residues long. Trimming cost V 6 bases and J 10 bases, with 19 bases left between them. CDR1 is DFQATT and CDR2 is SNEGSKA in the germline V gene (reference sequence). In DNA form, the CDR3 reads TGCAGTGCACTCAAGGGCCGGACTGGACCCCAGCATTTT. The encoded protein is CSALKGRTGPQHF.

This clonotype came up many times. The V call is TRBV3-1, the J call TRBJ1-5; D is possibly TRBD1 (5 bases). The germline V and J ends were trimmed by 5 bases and 12 bases, with 20 bases remaining between them. The germline gives CDR1 LGHDT, CDR2 YNNKEL (reference sequence). This CDR3 is built from 14 residues. In DNA form, the CDR3 reads TGTGCCAGCAGCGCCGGGGCGGAAGGTAGGGTCCAGCATTTT. Residues: CASSAGAEGRVQHF.

This clonotype came up a few times. The J gene is TRBJ2-5, the V gene TRBV2; D remains unclear. The ends were cut back, 5 bases at V and 4 bases at J, with 5 bases in the middle. The CDR3 is 11 residues long. From germline, CDR1 is SNHLY and CDR2 FYNNEI. The CDR3 region has the DNA TGTGCCAGCAGTAATAGAGAGACCCAGTACTTC. This sequence encodes CASSNRETQYF.

This clonotype appeared many times. The chain couples TRBV7-3 to TRBJ2-3; possibly TRBD2 for D (6 bases). Germline V gives CDR1 SGHTA, CDR2 FQGTGA. The CDR3 sequence is 15 residues long. Deletions cut 5 bases from V and 4 bases from J, with 16 bases between. The CDR3 DNA reads as TGTGCCAGCAGCCCCCAAGCGGGTAATGCAGATACGCAGTATTTT. This translates into CASSPQAGNADTQYF.

This clonotype was seen a few times. CDR3 bases: TGTGCCAGCAGCCAGGACAGCCGTAATTCACCCCTCCACTTT. Translation gives CASSQDSRNSPLHF. The rearrangement links TRBV7-9 to TRBJ1-6; TRBD1 is a possible D gene (6 bases). This CDR3 spans 14 amino acids. Germline CDR1 reads SEHNR; CDR2 reads FQNEAQ (reference sequence). V was pared by 5 bases and J by 6 bases, with 11 bases between. Full variable domain (missing parts from reference TRBV7-9 and TRBJ1-6): DTGVSQNPRHKITKRGQNVTFRCDPISEHNRLYWYRQTLGQGPEFLTYFQNEAQLEKSRLLSDRFSAERPKGSFSTLEIQRTEQGDSAMYLCASSQDSRNSPLHFGNGTRLTVT.

Only a few counts were recorded for this clonotype. V is TRBV29-1 and J is TRBJ2-7, with D perhaps TRBD1 or TRBD2 (5 bases each). The germline V gene has CDR1 SQVTM and CDR2 ANQGSEA. The CDR3 has 13 amino acids. V was trimmed by 4 bases and J by 2 bases, leaving 12 bases between them. The CDR3, as DNA: TGCAGCGTTGGCCGGGGCCTTACCTACGAGCAGTACTTC. Translation gives CSVGRGLTYEQYF.

This clonotype turned up a few times. The V call is TRBV2, the J call TRBJ1-5; tentatively, D is TRBD1 (5 bases). This CDR3 comprises 17 residues. Germline-derived CDR1 and CDR2 are SNHLY and FYNNEI. Trimming took off 5 bases at V and 4 bases at J, with 21 bases between the two ends. In DNA form, the CDR3 reads TGTGCCAGCAGTACCCATCGCAGGGATCTTCGGAATCAGCCCCAGCATTTT. Its protein product is CASSTHRRDLRNQPQHF.